One sample yielded the 26 T cell receptor beta chains listed below, sequenced in a study of cytomegalovirus exposure and HLA in healthy donors. In the PCR, 60 Vbeta and 13 Jbeta primers were used. Clones were sequenced by immunoSEQ multiplex PCR, and TCRdb holds only the in-frame ones, with some missing. Here the sample spans some 77,000 clones, 60% to 80% being singletons. The sample comprised PBMCs. These TCRs come from a woman aged 45-60 years in good health and CMV-seropositive.

With regard to this clone: One end of the junction does not line up with germline, which may come from a read error. This chain uses TRBV6-1 with TRBJ1-1, with TRBD1 matching over 7 bases. CDR3 length: 12 amino acids. CDR1 and CDR2 (germline): MNHNS, SASEGT. The CDR3 coding sequence is TGTGTCAGCAGTACTGAGGGACAGGAAGCTTTCTTT. Its translation: CVSSTEGQEAFF.

This sequence joins TRBV19 and TRBJ1-2, with a tentative D call TRBD1 (5 bases). The CDR3 is 11 residues long. Between the trimmed V and J ends, which lost 10 bases and 4 bases, there was a span of 10 bases. CDR1 and CDR2 from the germline V gene are LNHDA and SQIVND (reference sequence). Here the CDR3 reads CATSGIYGYTF. The CDR3 bases are TGTGCCACTTCAGGGATCTATGGCTACACCTTC.

Notes on this clone: Relative to the germline gene, one junction end is altered; a read error may explain this. In DNA form, the CDR3 reads TGTACCTGGACTATAGGCACAGATACGCAGTATTTT. Translation: CTWTIGTDTQYF. This chain joins TRBV30 and TRBJ2-3, with D maybe TRBD2 (6 bases). Germline values: CDR1 GTSNPN, CDR2 SVGIG (reference sequence). This CDR3 contains 12 residues.

The V gene is TRBV23-1, the J gene TRBJ1-4; TRBD1 is a possible D gene (5 bases). TRBV23-1 counts as an open reading frame of uncertain function. V was pared by 6 bases and J by 3 bases, with 20 bases between. CDR3 length equals 17 residues. The CDR3 DNA is TGCGCCAGCAGCCCCCCGAGTCCACGGGGGTCTAATGAAAAACTGTTTTTT. Its protein product is CASSPPSPRGSNEKLFF.

The V and J genes are TRBV13 and TRBJ2-5, with 10 bases fitting TRBD1. The ends lost 4 bases at V and 5 bases at J; junction bases unmatched: 4. The CDR3 length is 14 residues. Per the germline V gene, CDR1 is PRHDT and CDR2 is FYEKMQ (reference sequence). The CDR3 bases are TGTGCCAGCAGCTCGACAGGGGGCGACGAGACCCAGTACTTC. The encoded protein is CASSSTGGDETQYF. Full variable domain (outside the CDR3, taken from reference TRBV13 and TRBJ2-5): AAGVIQSPRHLIKEKRETATLKCYPIPRHDTVYWYQQGPGQDPQFLISFYEKMQSDKGSIPDRFSAQQFSDYHSELNMSSLELGDSALYFCASSSTGGDETQYFGPGTRLLVL.

This clone was detected only a few times. CDR3 nucleotide sequence: TGTGCCAGCAGCTACTCGTGGGGAGCTAATGAAAAACTGTTTTTT. It translates to CASSYSWGANEKLFF. V usage is TRBV7-8 and J usage is TRBJ1-4; D unresolved. The CDR3 totals 15 residues. V lost 4 bases to trimming and J lost 3 bases, with 12 bases between them. The V gene's germline CDR1 is SGHVS and CDR2 FQNEAQ.

The V call is TRBV21-1, the J call TRBJ2-1; the table's D gene call, TRBD1, was not cross checked with the DNA. TRBV21-1 constitutes a pseudogene. This CDR3 is built from 17 residues. For the CDR3, the DNA is TGTGCCAGCAGCAAAGGGGCCCAGATTACTCCCTACAATGAGCAGTTCTTC. As protein: CASSKGAQITPYNEQFF.

The V gene is TRBV10-3, the J gene TRBJ1-2; D is uncertain. Germline-derived CDR1 and CDR2 are ENHRY and SYGVKD. Deletions cut 2 bases from V and 4 bases from J, with 17 bases between. This CDR3 region has 16 residues. In nucleotides, the CDR3 is TGTGCCATCAGTGAGCCCGAGAGGCCCCGGGGCTATGGCTACACCTTC. This gives the protein CAISEPERPRGYGYTF.

V and J are TRBV9 and TRBJ1-4; D ambiguous. CDR1 and CDR2 from the germline V gene are SGDLS and YYNGEE. This CDR3 is built from 19 residues. V was clipped by 0 bases and J by 0 bases, with 18 bases between them. The CDR3, as DNA: TGTGCCAGCAGCGTAGGCCTCCGGAATAGGGAGACAACTAATGAAAAACTGTTTTTT. It is translated as CASSVGLRNRETTNEKLFF.

V and J are TRBV5-1 and TRBJ1-1; no clear D. From germline, CDR1 is SGHRS and CDR2 YFSETQ. The CDR3 is made up of 13 amino acids. Trimming removed 4 bases from V and 3 bases from J, with 10 bases in between. The CDR3 is CASSKERDTEAFF. Written as DNA, the CDR3 is TGCGCCAGCAGCAAAGAGAGGGACACTGAAGCTTTCTTT.

V gene TRBV18 combines with J gene TRBJ1-4; D is uncertain. Germline V lookup: CDR1 KGHSH, CDR2 LQKENI. There are 16 residues in the CDR3. V was shortened by 2 bases and J by 0 bases, with 10 bases between the two germline ends. The CDR3 region has the DNA TGTGCCAGCTCACCATATGGGCCTGCAACTAATGAAAAACTGTTTTTT. It specifies CASSPYGPATNEKLFF.

J is TRBJ2-2 and V is TRBV13, with 10 bases aligning to TRBD1. The V gene's germline CDR1 is PRHDT and CDR2 FYEKMQ (reference sequence). The CDR3 covers 18 residues. The V gene end was trimmed by 3 bases and the J gene end by 4 bases; junction bases not matched to a gene: 11. The CDR3 region is CASSLVGWGQGFTGELFF. DNA for the CDR3: TGTGCCAGCAGCTTGGTTGGCTGGGGACAGGGGTTCACCGGGGAGCTGTTTTTT.

The rearrangement joins TRBV5-1 to TRBJ2-5; the match to TRBD2 covers 10 bases. Losses at the gene ends were 0 bases for V and 7 bases for J; bases not matched to a gene: 12. CDR1 and CDR2 (germline): SGHRS, YFSETQ. This CDR3 region has 17 residues. The CDR3 sequence is CASSLEPSGGLAGTQYF. DNA of the CDR3: TGCGCCAGCAGCTTGGAACCTAGCGGGGGTTTGGCGGGGACCCAGTACTTC.

V usage is TRBV27 and J usage is TRBJ2-5; 7 bases are shared with TRBD1. The CDR3 length is 15 residues. The J segment lost 0 bases and the V segment lost 6 bases, leaving 7 bases of the junction unmatched. Looked up from germline, CDR1 is MNHEY and CDR2 is SMNVEV (reference sequence). The CDR3 DNA is TGTGCCAGCAGGGGTCGGGACAGCCACCAAGAGACCCAGTACTTC. Translation gives CASRGRDSHQETQYF.

This sequence joins TRBV29-1 and TRBJ2-3; D not resolved. V was clipped by 3 bases and J by 2 bases, with 9 bases between them. Germline CDR1 SQVTM, CDR2 ANQGSEA. There are 13 residues in the CDR3. CDR3 residues: CSVEGIYTDTQYF. DNA of the CDR3: TGCAGCGTTGAGGGCATCTACACAGATACGCAGTATTTT.

The chain joins TRBV5-1 to TRBJ2-7; the match to TRBD1 covers 7 bases. Trimming removed 3 bases from V and 0 bases from J; junction bases left unmatched: 9. The CDR3 consists of 16 residues. The germline V gene has CDR1 SGHRS and CDR2 YFSETQ. In DNA form, the CDR3 reads TGCGCCAGCAGCTGGCGGACAGGCGCCCTCTCCTACGAGCAGTACTTC. Translation gives CASSWRTGALSYEQYF.

Of note for this clone: Compared with germline, one end of the junction differs, possibly owing to a read error. The chain links TRBV7-7 to TRBJ2-1, with 9 positions matching TRBD1. The CDR3 has 15 amino acids. Germline V CDR1 and CDR2: SSHAT, FNYEAQ (reference sequence). CDR3 bases: TGTGCTAGCAGCTTATCACAGGGGGCGTACAATGAGCAGTTCTTC. Translating it yields CASSLSQGAYNEQFF.

This clone was detected once. The chain combines TRBV11-2 with TRBJ2-7; the match to TRBD1 covers 9 bases. Trimming removed 5 bases from V and 4 bases from J; junction bases left unmatched: 3. CDR1 and CDR2 (germline): SGHAT, FQNNGV. CDR3 length: 13 residues. The CDR3 region is CASSTDRGYEQYF. The DNA for the CDR3 is TGTGCCAGCAGCACGGACAGGGGTTACGAGCAGTACTTC.

V is TRBV14 and J is TRBJ1-1, with TRBD1 matching 7 bases. Germline V CDR1 and CDR2: SGHDN, FVKESK. CDR3 length: 13 amino acids. J gave up 0 bases and V 6 bases, and 1 base lay outside the gene matches. CDR3 region: CASRDRLNTEAFF. The DNA for the CDR3 is TGTGCCAGCAGGGACAGGTTGAACACTGAAGCTTTCTTT. Full variable domain (rest looked up from reference TRBV14 and TRBJ1-1): EAGVTQFPSHSVIEKGQTVTLRCDPISGHDNLYWYRRVMGKEIKFLLHFVKESKQDESGMPNNRFLAERTGGTYSTLKVQPAELEDSGVYFCASRDRLNTEAFFGQGTRLTVV.

The chain couples TRBV5-4 to TRBJ2-5; the D gene is possibly TRBD2 (5 bases). Germline V gene data show CDR1 as SGHNT and CDR2 as YYREEE (reference sequence). V dropped 0 bases and J dropped 1 base, with 10 bases sitting between them. The CDR3 length is 15 residues. CDR3 residues: CASSLVGGAQETQYF. The CDR3 DNA reads TGTGCCAGCAGCTTGGTTGGAGGAGCCCAAGAGACCCAGTACTTC.

The chain carries TRBV5-5 and TRBJ1-1; maybe TRBD1 (5 bases). The CDR3 contains 13 residues. V was clipped by 5 bases and J by 2 bases, with 10 bases between them. Germline CDR1 reads SGHKS; CDR2 reads YYEKEE (reference sequence). CDR3 DNA: TGTGCCAGCAGAAATCAGGGAAACACTGAAGCTTTCTTT. It yields the protein CASRNQGNTEAFF.

This clone turned up a few times. V gene TRBV11-2 combines with J gene TRBJ2-1; 9 bases are a match to TRBD1. The CDR3 extends over 12 amino acids. V lost 0 bases and J lost 16; bases outside the gene matches: 4. Per the germline V gene, CDR1 is SGHAT and CDR2 is FQNNGV. In DNA, the CDR3 is TGTGCCAGCAGCTTAGACCGGGACAGGGATTTCTTC. Its translation: CASSLDRDRDFF.

The chain recombines TRBV25-1 with TRBJ2-1, with 7 positions matching TRBD2. Per germline, CDR1 MGHDK and CDR2 SYGVNS. This CDR3 is built from 13 residues. The V gene end was trimmed by 1 base and the J gene end by 14 bases; junction bases not matched to a gene: 8. The CDR3 DNA follows: TGTGCCAGCAGTGAATTGGCTAGCGGCGGGGAGTTCTTC. Protein sequence: CASSELASGGEFF.

V and J are TRBV7-8 and TRBJ1-5; D uncertain. Deletions cut 5 bases from V and 3 bases from J, with 14 bases between. Germline V gene lookup returns CDR1 SGHVS and CDR2 FQNEAQ. CDR3 length: 15 residues. This CDR3 reads CASSGRRGSNQPQHF. The DNA of the CDR3 is TGTGCCAGCAGCGGACGCCGGGGATCCAATCAGCCCCAGCATTTT.

V is TRBV9 and J is TRBJ2-7, with D hard to call. The germline V gene has CDR1 SGDLS and CDR2 YYNGEE. The CDR3 totals 14 residues. V lost 0 bases and J lost 3, with 10 bases in between. CDR3 coding DNA: TGTGCCAGCAGCGTAGGCGGAGCCCTCTACGAGCAGTACTTC. This sequence encodes CASSVGGALYEQYF.

The genes are TRBV7-9 and TRBJ1-6; 8 bases are shared with TRBD1. The V gene's germline CDR1 is SEHNR and CDR2 FQNEAQ (reference sequence). Losses at the gene ends were 2 bases for V and 9 bases for J; bases not matched to a gene: 12. The length of the CDR3 is 17 residues. The CDR3 here is CASSLRLQGAGRSPLHF. CDR3 nucleotide sequence: TGTGCCAGCAGCTTACGACTGCAGGGGGCTGGGCGTTCACCCCTCCACTTT.